Shown below are 21 T cell receptor beta chains from a single sample sequenced in a study of shared clonotypes between healthy human individuals. Clones were sequenced by immunoSEQ multiplex PCR, and TCRdb holds only the in-frame ones, with some missing. The table has hundreds of thousands of clones, about 74% seen once. The sequencing sample was made of memory CD4+ T cells sorted from blood. Subset specified: CD45RA-negative fraction. The receptors shown here come from a woman in her twenties or thirties in good health.

The genes are TRBV27 and TRBJ2-1, with D possibly matching TRBD1 (5 bases). With 2 bases removed from V and 10 bases from J, the gap between germline ends came to 9 bases. Looked up from germline, CDR1 is MNHEY and CDR2 is SMNVEV (reference sequence). The CDR3 has 12 amino acids. This CDR3 reads CASSLLNREQFF. Here the CDR3 DNA reads TGTGCCAGCAGTTTACTCAACAGGGAGCAGTTCTTC.

V usage is TRBV19 and J usage is TRBJ2-1; 10 nucleotides align to TRBD2. The ends lost 8 bases at V and 7 bases at J; junction bases unmatched: 14. The germline CDR1 and CDR2 sequences are LNHDA and SQIVND (reference sequence). The CDR3 loop spans 16 amino acids. The CDR3 protein is CASGTLASGRGNEQFF. As DNA, the CDR3 is TGTGCCAGTGGGACGCTAGCTAGCGGGAGAGGAAATGAGCAGTTCTTC.

The chain recombines TRBV5-1 with TRBJ2-7; TRBD1 might be the D (5 bases). The CDR3 extends over 14 amino acids. In germline, CDR1 is SGHRS, CDR2 YFSETQ. The V and J ends lost 0 bases and 3 bases respectively, with 10 bases between them. CDR3 in DNA: TGCGCCAGCAGCTTGGGACAGAGCTTCTACGAGCAGTACTTC. Protein sequence: CASSLGQSFYEQYF.

V is TRBV15 and J is TRBJ1-3; 7 nucleotides match TRBD1. Germline CDR1 LNHNV, CDR2 YYDKDF (reference sequence). The V gene end was trimmed by 2 bases and the J gene end by 4 bases; junction bases not matched to a gene: 11. The CDR3 contains 17 residues. CDR3 protein: CATSRRTQGVGGNTIYF. CDR3 bases: TGTGCCACCAGCAGAAGGACCCAGGGGGTAGGCGGAAACACCATATATTTT.

Only one count was recorded for this clone. The V call is TRBV10-1, the J call TRBJ2-4; D might be TRBD1 or TRBD2, each matching 6 bases. V gave up 8 bases and J gave up 2 bases, with 10 bases separating them. The CDR3 has 13 amino acids. Per the germline V gene, CDR1 is WNHNN and CDR2 is SYGVQD (reference sequence). CDR3 sequence: CASEGGTKNIQYF. The CDR3 nucleotides are TGCGCCAGCGAGGGGGGCACCAAAAACATTCAGTACTTC.

This sequence joins TRBV6-5 and TRBJ1-6; D perhaps matches TRBD1 (5 bases). V dropped 8 bases and J dropped 7 bases, with 15 bases sitting between them. Germline V gives CDR1 MNHEY, CDR2 SVGAGI. The CDR3 has 14 residues. The CDR3, as DNA: TGTGCCAGCTTGGGACTAGTGACGAATTCACCCCTCCACTTT. Amino acids: CASLGLVTNSPLHF.

This clone was picked up a small number of times. The chain employs TRBV5-8 and TRBJ1-2, with D perhaps matching TRBD1 (5 bases). In germline, CDR1 is SGHTS, CDR2 YDEGEE. CDR3 length: 15 amino acids. Trimming cost V 4 bases and J 5 bases, with 18 bases left between them. Written as DNA, the CDR3 is TGTGCCAGCAGCCGGATAGGGAGGGGAAATTATGGCTACACCTTC. This encodes CASSRIGRGNYGYTF.

This clone was picked up a small number of times. The chain carries TRBV4-2 and TRBJ1-3, with TRBD1 matching 7 bases. V trimming: 0 bases; J trimming: 0 bases; junction bases outside the gene matches: 8. The CDR3 has 18 amino acids. Germline V gene sequence: CDR1 LGHNA, CDR2 YNFKEQ. This chain's CDR3 is CASSQESIAGGSGNTIYF. Here the CDR3 DNA reads TGTGCCAGCAGCCAAGAGTCAATAGCAGGGGGCTCTGGAAACACCATATATTTT.

The V gene is TRBV27, the J gene TRBJ2-7; 8 bases are a match to TRBD1. CDR1 MNHEY and CDR2 SMNVEV come from the germline V gene (reference sequence). V dropped 10 bases and J dropped 3; count of bases not matched to a gene: 5. The CDR3 spans 12 residues. This CDR3 reads CANPTGDYEQYF. In nucleotides, the CDR3 is TGTGCCAACCCGACAGGGGACTACGAGCAGTACTTC.

The CDR3 loop is CASSLGPVGGQPQHF. DNA of the CDR3: TGTGCCAGCAGCTTGGGCCCGGTAGGGGGTCAGCCCCAGCATTTT. The chain employs TRBV5-5 and TRBJ1-5; the D gene is possibly TRBD1 (6 bases). This CDR3 contains 15 residues. Looked up from germline, CDR1 is SGHKS and CDR2 is YYEKEE (reference sequence). With 0 bases removed from V and 6 bases from J, the gap between germline ends came to 13 bases.

The chain uses TRBV6-5 and TRBJ2-5; 8 positions match TRBD2. Losses at the gene ends were 5 bases for V and 5 bases for J; bases not matched to a gene: 4. This CDR3 has 13 residues. Germline-derived CDR1 and CDR2 are MNHEY and SVGAGI. The CDR3 loop reads CASSRTSFETQYF. CDR3 in DNA: TGTGCCAGCAGTCGGACTAGCTTCGAGACCCAGTACTTC.

This clone was observed once. The CDR3 loop reads CASSDSGNSGNTIYF. The CDR3 nucleotides read TGTGCCAGCAGTGATTCAGGGAACAGTGGAAACACCATATATTTT. V usage is TRBV25-1 and J usage is TRBJ1-3; TRBD1 is a possible D gene (5 bases). V was clipped by 3 bases and J by 3 bases, with 12 bases between them. Germline V CDR1 and CDR2: MGHDK, SYGVNS. The CDR3 runs 15 residues.

About this clone: This same CDR3 is encoded by further DNA sequences in the sample. The V and J genes are TRBV5-1 and TRBJ2-1; TRBD1 matches at 11 bases. This CDR3 region has 14 residues. V dropped 4 bases and J dropped 7; count of bases not matched to a gene: 4. Germline assignment: CDR1 SGHRS and CDR2 YFSETQ. The CDR3 coding sequence is TGCGCCAGCAGCCTCGGGACAGGGGGGAATGAGCAGTTCTTC. Translated: CASSLGTGGNEQFF.

J is TRBJ2-3 and V is TRBV19; perhaps TRBD2 as D (6 bases). The CDR3 spans 15 residues. Germline lookup yields CDR1 LNHDA and CDR2 SQIVND (reference sequence). V lost 3 bases to trimming and J lost 3 bases, with 13 bases between them. The chain's CDR3 is CASSILGGWTDTQYF. CDR3 DNA sequence: TGTGCCAGTAGTATTCTCGGGGGTTGGACAGATACGCAGTATTTT.

This clone was counted many times. Different DNA sequences within this sample yield the same CDR3. The genes are TRBV4-1 and TRBJ1-5, with D maybe TRBD1 (5 bases). The CDR3 sequence is 14 residues long. Trimming shortened V by 0 bases and J by 4 bases, and 7 bases separated the two germline ends. Germline lookup yields CDR1 MGHRA and CDR2 YSYEKL. This CDR3 reads CASSQEEGNQPQHF. In DNA form, the CDR3 reads TGCGCCAGCAGCCAAGAGGAGGGGAATCAGCCCCAGCATTTT.

A single count supports this clone. This rearrangement joins TRBV30 to TRBJ1-5; 7 positions match TRBD1. This CDR3 spans 15 amino acids. Germline V gene data show CDR1 as GTSNPN and CDR2 as SVGIG (reference sequence). V lost 2 bases to trimming and J lost 2 bases; unmatched junction nucleotides: 6. The CDR3, as DNA: TGTGCCTGGAGTCGAATGACAGGGCGCAATCAGCCCCAGCATTTT. This gives the protein CAWSRMTGRNQPQHF.

This clone was observed a few times. The genes are TRBV5-1 and TRBJ2-5; 8 positions match TRBD1. Germline V gene lookup returns CDR1 SGHRS and CDR2 YFSETQ. Trimming cost V 0 bases and J 2 bases; bases outside gene matches: 6. The CDR3 loop spans 16 amino acids. The CDR3 loop reads CASSLDGTGRQETQYF. The CDR3 bases are TGCGCCAGCAGCTTGGACGGGACAGGAAGACAAGAGACCCAGTACTTC.

In its sample, this clone was seen a few times. The rearrangement links TRBV18 to TRBJ2-2; 13 bases are a match to TRBD2. The germline CDR1 and CDR2 sequences are KGHSH and LQKENI. The V and J ends lost 8 bases and 5 bases, in that order; junction bases with no gene match: 8. This CDR3 has 16 residues. CDR3 DNA: TGTGCCAGCCGGACTAGCGGGAGTGCTAATACCGGGGAGCTGTTTTTT. Its protein product is CASRTSGSANTGELFF.

This clone occurred many times. V gene TRBV27 combines with J gene TRBJ1-1; 8 nucleotides line up with TRBD1. The CDR3 totals 15 residues. Trimming at V came to 3 bases and at J to 4 bases, leaving 7 bases not matched to a gene. CDR1 MNHEY and CDR2 SMNVEV come from the germline V gene (reference sequence). Here the CDR3 reads CASSLTGEVVTEAFF. CDR3 nucleotides: TGTGCCAGCAGTTTGACAGGGGAAGTTGTCACTGAAGCTTTCTTT.

The V call is TRBV18, the J call TRBJ2-7, with 9 bases identical to TRBD1. The CDR3 is made up of 16 amino acids. J was trimmed by 2 bases and V by 2 bases; bases with no gene match: 7. Per the germline V gene, CDR1 is KGHSH and CDR2 is LQKENI. In nucleotides, the CDR3 is TGTGCCAGCTCACCATCGGGACAGGGATTGACCTACGAGCAGTACTTC. Its protein is CASSPSGQGLTYEQYF. The variable domain in full, with the rest retrieved from reference TRBV18 and TRBJ2-7, is NAGVMQNPRHLVRRRGQEARLRCSPMKGHSHVYWYRQLPEEGLKFMVYLQKENIIDESGMPKERFSAEFPKEGPSILRIQQVVRGDSAAYFCASSPSGQGLTYEQYFGPGTRLTVT.

This clone was seen once. This chain joins TRBV10-2 and TRBJ2-4, with D tentatively TRBD1 (6 bases). The CDR3 contains 13 residues. V gave up 6 bases and J gave up 15 bases, with 21 bases separating them. Germline V gene lookup returns CDR1 WSHSY and CDR2 SAAADI. CDR3 residues: CASSAGVIGSLYF. The CDR3 DNA follows: TGCGCCAGCAGCGCAGGGGTTATTGGAAGTTTGTACTTC.